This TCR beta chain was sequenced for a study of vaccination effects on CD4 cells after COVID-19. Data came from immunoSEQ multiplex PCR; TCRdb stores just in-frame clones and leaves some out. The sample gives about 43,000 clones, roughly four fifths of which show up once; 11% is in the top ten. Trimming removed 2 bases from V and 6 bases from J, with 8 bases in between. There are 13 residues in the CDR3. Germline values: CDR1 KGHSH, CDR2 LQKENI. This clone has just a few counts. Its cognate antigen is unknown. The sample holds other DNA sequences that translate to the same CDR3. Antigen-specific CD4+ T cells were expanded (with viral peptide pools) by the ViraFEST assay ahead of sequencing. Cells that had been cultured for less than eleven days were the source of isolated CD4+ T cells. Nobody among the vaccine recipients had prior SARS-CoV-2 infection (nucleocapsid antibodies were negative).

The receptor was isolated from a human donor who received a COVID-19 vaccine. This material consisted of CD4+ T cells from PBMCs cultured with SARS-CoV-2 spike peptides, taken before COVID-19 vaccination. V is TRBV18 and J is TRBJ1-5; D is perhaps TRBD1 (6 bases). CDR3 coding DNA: TGTGCCAGCTCACCAGGGGGCGGTCAGCCCCAGCATTTT. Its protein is CASSPGGGQPQHF.